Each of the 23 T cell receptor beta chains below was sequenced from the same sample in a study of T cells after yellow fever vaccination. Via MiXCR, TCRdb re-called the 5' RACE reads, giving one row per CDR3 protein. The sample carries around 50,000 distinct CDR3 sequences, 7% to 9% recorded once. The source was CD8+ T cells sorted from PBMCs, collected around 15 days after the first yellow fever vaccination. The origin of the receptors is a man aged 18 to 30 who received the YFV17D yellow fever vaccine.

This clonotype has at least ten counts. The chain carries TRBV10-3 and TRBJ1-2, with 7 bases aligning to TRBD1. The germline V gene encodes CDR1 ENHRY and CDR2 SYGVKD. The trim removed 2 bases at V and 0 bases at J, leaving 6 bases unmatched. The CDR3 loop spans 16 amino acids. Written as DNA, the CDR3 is TGTGCCATCAGTGAGATCGACAGGGAGACTAACTATGGCTACACCTTC. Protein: CAISEIDRETNYGYTF.

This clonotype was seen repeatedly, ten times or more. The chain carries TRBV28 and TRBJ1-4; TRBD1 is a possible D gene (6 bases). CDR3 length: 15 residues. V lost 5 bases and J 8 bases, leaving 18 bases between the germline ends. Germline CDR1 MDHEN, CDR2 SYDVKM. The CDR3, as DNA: TGTGCCAGCAGTCCTACGTATGTGGGGGCAGAAAAACTGTTTTTT. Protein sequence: CASSPTYVGAEKLFF.

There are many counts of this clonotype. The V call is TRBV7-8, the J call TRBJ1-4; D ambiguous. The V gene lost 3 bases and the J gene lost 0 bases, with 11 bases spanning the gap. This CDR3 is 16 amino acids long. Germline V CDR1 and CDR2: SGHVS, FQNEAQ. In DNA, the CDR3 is TGTGCCAGCAGCTTCCCGCAGGATGCAACTAATGAAAAACTGTTTTTT. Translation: CASSFPQDATNEKLFF.

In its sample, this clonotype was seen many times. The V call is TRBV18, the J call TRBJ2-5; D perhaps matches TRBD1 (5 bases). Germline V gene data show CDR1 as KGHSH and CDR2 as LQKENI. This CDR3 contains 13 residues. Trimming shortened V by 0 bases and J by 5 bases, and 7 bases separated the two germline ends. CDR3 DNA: TGTGCCAGCTCACCACCGGACAATGAGACCCAGTACTTC. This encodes CASSPPDNETQYF.

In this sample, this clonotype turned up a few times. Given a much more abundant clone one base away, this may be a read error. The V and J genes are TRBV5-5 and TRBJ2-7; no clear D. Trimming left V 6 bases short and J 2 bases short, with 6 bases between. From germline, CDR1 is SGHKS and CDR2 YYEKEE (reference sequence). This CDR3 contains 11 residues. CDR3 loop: CASIWAYEQYF. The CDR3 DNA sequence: TGTGCCAGCATCTGGGCCTACGAGCAGTACTTC.

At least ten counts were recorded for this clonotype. For the CDR3, the DNA is TGCAGTGCTAGAGATCTAGCGGGGCCTTCCTACGAGCAGTACTTC. As protein: CSARDLAGPSYEQYF. V usage is TRBV20-1 and J usage is TRBJ2-7; 9 nucleotides line up with TRBD2. The CDR3 runs to 15 residues. After removal of 0 bases from V and 1 base from J, the junction contained 4 bases not matched to a gene. The germline gives CDR1 DFQATT, CDR2 SNEGSKA (reference sequence).

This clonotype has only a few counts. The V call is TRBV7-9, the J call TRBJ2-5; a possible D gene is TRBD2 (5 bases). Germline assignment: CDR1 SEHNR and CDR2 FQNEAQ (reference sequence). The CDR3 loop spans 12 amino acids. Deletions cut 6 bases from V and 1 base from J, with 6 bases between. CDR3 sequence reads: CASRDFQETQYF. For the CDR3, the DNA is TGTGCCAGCAGGGACTTCCAAGAGACCCAGTACTTC.

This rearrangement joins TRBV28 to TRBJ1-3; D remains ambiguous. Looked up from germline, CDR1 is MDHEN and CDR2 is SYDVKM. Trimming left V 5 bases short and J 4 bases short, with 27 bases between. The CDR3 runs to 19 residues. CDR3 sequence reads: CASSIIPGISAVLGNTIYF. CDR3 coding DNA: TGTGCCAGCAGTATTATACCGGGAATCTCCGCCGTCCTAGGAAACACCATATATTTT.

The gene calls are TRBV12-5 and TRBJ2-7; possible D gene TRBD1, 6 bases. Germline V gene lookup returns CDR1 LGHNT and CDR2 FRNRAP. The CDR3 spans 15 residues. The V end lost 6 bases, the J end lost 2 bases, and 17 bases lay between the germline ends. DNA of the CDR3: TGTGCTAGTGGCGACGGACAGACTACTGCCTACGAGCAGTACTTC. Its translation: CASGDGQTTAYEQYF.

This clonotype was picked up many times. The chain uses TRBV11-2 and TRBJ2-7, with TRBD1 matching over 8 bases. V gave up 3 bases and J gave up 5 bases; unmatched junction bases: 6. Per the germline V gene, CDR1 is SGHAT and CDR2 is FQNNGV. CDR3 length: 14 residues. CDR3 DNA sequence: TGTGCCAGCAGCTTGGGACAGGTCCCTAACGAGCAGTACTTC. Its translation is CASSLGQVPNEQYF.

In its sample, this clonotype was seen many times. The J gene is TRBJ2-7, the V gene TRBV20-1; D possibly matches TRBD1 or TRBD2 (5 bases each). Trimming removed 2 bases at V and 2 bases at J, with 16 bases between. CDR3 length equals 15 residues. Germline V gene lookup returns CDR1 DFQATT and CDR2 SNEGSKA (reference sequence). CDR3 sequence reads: CSARRPLRGTYEQYF. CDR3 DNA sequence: TGCAGTGCTAGAAGGCCCCTGAGGGGTACCTACGAGCAGTACTTC.

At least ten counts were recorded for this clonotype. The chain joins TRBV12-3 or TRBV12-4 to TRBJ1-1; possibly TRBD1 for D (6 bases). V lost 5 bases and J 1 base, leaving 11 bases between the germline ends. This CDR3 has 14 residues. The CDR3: CASSTQGRNTEAFF. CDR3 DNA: TGTGCCAGCAGTACACAGGGTCGGAACACTGAAGCTTTCTTT.

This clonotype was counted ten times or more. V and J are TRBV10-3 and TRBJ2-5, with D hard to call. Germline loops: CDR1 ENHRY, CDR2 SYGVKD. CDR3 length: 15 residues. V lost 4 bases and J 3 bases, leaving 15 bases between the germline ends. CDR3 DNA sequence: TGTGCCATCAGTGGATCCTTGGCATTGGAAGAGACCCAGTACTTC. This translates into CAISGSLALEETQYF.

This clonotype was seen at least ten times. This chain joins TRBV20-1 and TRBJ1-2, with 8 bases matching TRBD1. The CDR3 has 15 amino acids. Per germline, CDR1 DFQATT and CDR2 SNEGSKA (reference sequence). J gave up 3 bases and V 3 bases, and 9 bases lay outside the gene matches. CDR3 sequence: CSARGTGKFYYGYTF. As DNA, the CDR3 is TGCAGTGCTAGGGGGACAGGCAAGTTCTACTATGGCTACACCTTC.

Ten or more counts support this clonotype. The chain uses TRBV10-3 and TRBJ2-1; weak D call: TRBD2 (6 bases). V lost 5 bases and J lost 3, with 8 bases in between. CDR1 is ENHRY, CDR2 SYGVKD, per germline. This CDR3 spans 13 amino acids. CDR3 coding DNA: TGTGCCATCAGTTACGGGGGCTACAATGAGCAGTTCTTC. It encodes CAISYGGYNEQFF.

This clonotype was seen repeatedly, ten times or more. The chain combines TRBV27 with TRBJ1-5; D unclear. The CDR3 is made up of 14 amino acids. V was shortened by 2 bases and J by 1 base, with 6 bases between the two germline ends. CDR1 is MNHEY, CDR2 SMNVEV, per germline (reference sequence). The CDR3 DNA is TGTGCCAGCAGTTTAGGACTAAGCAATCAGCCCCAGCATTTT. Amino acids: CASSLGLSNQPQHF.

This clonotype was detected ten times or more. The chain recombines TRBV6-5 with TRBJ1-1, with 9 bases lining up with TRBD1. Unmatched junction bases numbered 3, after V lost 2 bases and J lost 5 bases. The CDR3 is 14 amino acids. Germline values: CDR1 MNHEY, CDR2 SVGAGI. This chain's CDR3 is CASSYTGQGTEAFF. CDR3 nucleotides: TGTGCCAGCAGTTACACGGGACAGGGAACTGAAGCTTTCTTT.

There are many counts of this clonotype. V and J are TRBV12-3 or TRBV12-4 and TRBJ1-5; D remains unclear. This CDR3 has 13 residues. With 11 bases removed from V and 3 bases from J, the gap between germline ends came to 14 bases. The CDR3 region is CASAGGYNQPQHF. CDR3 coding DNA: TGTGCCTCGGCGGGCGGATACAATCAGCCCCAGCATTTT.

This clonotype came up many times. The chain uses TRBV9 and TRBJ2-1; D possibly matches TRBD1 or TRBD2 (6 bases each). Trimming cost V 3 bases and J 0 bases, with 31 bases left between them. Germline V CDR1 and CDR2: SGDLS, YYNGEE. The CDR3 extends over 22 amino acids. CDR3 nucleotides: TGTGCCAGCAGCGAGCCAGAGGGGGGACCGTACTCCCGGTCCTACTCCTACAATGAGCAGTTCTTC. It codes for CASSEPEGGPYSRSYSYNEQFF.

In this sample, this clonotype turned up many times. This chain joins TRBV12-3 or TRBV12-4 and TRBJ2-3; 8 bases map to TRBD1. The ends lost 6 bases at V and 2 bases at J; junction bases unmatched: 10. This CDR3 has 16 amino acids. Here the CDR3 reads CASSSSDRASTDTQYF. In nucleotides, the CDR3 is TGTGCCAGCAGCTCCTCGGACAGGGCCTCCACAGATACGCAGTATTTT.

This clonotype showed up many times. CDR3 nucleotide sequence: TGTGCCAGCAGCCCAGACAGGGAAGGGCAGCCCCAGCATTTT. Translation gives CASSPDREGQPQHF. This chain connects TRBV7-6 to TRBJ1-5; 7 bases fit TRBD1. From germline, CDR1 is SGHVS and CDR2 FNYEAQ. Unmatched junction bases numbered 8, after V lost 5 bases and J lost 7 bases. The CDR3 has 14 amino acids. The variable domain in full, completed from reference TRBV7-6 and TRBJ1-5, reads GAGVSQSPRYKVTKRGQDVALRCDPISGHVSLYWYRQALGQGPEFLTYFNYEAQQDKSGLPNDRFSAERPEGSISTLTIQRTEQRDSAMYRCASSPDREGQPQHFGDGTRLSIL.

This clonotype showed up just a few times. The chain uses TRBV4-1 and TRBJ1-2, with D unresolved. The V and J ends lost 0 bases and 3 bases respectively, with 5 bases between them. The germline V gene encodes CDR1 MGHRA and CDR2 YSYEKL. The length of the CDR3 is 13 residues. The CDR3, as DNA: TGCGCCAGCAGCCAAGAGGCGCACTATGGCTACACCTTC. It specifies CASSQEAHYGYTF.

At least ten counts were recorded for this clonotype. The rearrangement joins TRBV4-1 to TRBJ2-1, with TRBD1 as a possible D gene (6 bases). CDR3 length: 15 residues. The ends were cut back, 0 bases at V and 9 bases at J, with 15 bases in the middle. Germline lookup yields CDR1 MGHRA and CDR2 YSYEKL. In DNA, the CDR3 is TGCGCCAGCAGCCAAGATCTGAGAGGGACAACTGAGCAGTTCTTC. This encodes CASSQDLRGTTEQFF.